This T cell receptor beta chain was sequenced during a study of PD-1 blockade in classical Hodgkin lymphoma. Study-wide background: Every 2 weeks, patients had 3 mg/kg nivolumab intravenously.

Every patient experienced relapse after autologous stem cell transplantation, and brentuximab vedotin exposure varied. The table came from immunoSEQ multiplex PCR; TCRdb's copy has only in-frame clones and leaves some out. The table lists approximately 65,000 clones, about nine tenths of them singletons, with approximately 12% in the top ten. The CDR3 has 15 amino acids. V dropped 5 bases and J dropped 2; count of bases not matched to a gene: 8. Germline loops: CDR1 MDHEN, CDR2 SYDVKM. General study points: Newly diagnosed patients had diversity similar to the baseline diversity of complete responders. Some patients started nivolumab under 1 year after ASCT, and they were excluded. Baseline TCR diversity was reportedly lower in newly diagnosed patients than in healthy donors. It was reported as lower still in relapsed/refractory patients.

Comment on this clone: The antigen is not known.

J is TRBJ2-7 and V is TRBV28; 8 nucleotides line up with TRBD2. Specimen: peripheral blood mononuclear cells (PBMCs), collected at baseline. The clonotype comes from a human donor with classical Hodgkin lymphoma. The CDR3 spells CASSPAGGGAYEQYF. The CDR3 bases are TGTGCCAGCAGTCCTGCGGGGGGCGGTGCCTACGAGCAGTACTTC.